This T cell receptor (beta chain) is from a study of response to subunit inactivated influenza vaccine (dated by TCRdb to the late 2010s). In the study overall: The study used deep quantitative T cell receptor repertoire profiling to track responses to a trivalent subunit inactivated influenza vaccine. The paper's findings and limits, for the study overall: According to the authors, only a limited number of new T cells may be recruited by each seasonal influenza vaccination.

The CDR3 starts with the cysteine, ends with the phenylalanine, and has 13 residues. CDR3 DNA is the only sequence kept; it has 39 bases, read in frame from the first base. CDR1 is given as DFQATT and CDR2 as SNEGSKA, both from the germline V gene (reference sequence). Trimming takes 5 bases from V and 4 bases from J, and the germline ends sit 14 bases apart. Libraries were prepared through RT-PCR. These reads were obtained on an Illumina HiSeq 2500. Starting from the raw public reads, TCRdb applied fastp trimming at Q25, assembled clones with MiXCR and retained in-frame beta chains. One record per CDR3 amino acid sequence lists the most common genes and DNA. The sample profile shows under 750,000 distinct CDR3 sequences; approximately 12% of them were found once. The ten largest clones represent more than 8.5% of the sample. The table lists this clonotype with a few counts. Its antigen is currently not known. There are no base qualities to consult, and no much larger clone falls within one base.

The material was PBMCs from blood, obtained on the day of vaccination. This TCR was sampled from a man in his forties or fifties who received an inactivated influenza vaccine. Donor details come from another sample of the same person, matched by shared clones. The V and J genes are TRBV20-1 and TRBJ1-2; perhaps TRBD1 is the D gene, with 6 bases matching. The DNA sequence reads TGCAGTGCTTACTCAGGGGAAGGCTATGGCTACACCTTC. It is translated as CSAYSGEGYGYTF.